The 27 T cell receptor beta chains reported below all come from one sample, sequenced in a study of T-cell memory formation after mild COVID-19. TCRdb reprocessed the 5' RACE reads via MiXCR and lists one record per CDR3 protein. The sample includes about 430,000 distinct CDR3 sequences, roughly 24% of them seen just once. The sample was PBMCs or a T cell subset sorted from them (not recorded which). These TCRs come from an adult woman who had mild COVID-19 (a few samples of this study predate the infection). Cell type and time point are not known.

The chain combines TRBV11-2 with TRBJ1-1; TRBD1 agrees at 7 bases. There are 15 residues in the CDR3. The germline CDR1 and CDR2 sequences are SGHAT and FQNNGV. V trimming: 5 bases; J trimming: 0 bases; junction bases outside the gene matches: 6. Written as DNA, the CDR3 is TGTGCCAGCAGCGTAACGCAGGGGGTGAACACTGAAGCTTTCTTT. Protein product: CASSVTQGVNTEAFF.

The chain employs TRBV9 and TRBJ2-1; 15 positions match TRBD2. CDR3 length equals 16 residues. Germline values: CDR1 SGDLS, CDR2 YYNGEE. The V and J ends lost 5 bases and 5 bases, in that order; junction bases with no gene match: 5. CDR3 protein: CASSGGLAGGHNEQFF. The CDR3, as DNA: TGTGCCAGCAGTGGGGGACTAGCGGGAGGCCACAATGAGCAGTTCTTC.

The CDR3 DNA is TGCGCCAGCAGCTCGACAACGGGACAGGGCATCTACGAGCAGTACTTC. This sequence encodes CASSSTTGQGIYEQYF. This chain connects TRBV5-1 to TRBJ2-7, with TRBD1 matching 9 bases. Germline loops: CDR1 SGHRS, CDR2 YFSETQ. This CDR3 comprises 16 residues. The V segment lost 3 bases and the J segment 3 bases; nucleotides outside the gene matches: 10. The variable domain in full, with the rest retrieved from reference TRBV5-1 and TRBJ2-7, is KAGVTQTPRYLIKTRGQQVTLSCSPISGHRSVSWYQQTPGQGLQFLFEYFSETQRNKGNFPGRFSGRQFSNSRSEMNVSTLELGDSALYLCASSSTTGQGIYEQYFGPGTRLTVT.

CDR3 coding DNA: TGTGCCAGCAGCTTAGAAGGACTAGCGGGGGGGCTTCGGGAGACCCAGTACTTC. Its translation is CASSLEGLAGGLRETQYF. V is TRBV7-9 and J is TRBJ2-5; TRBD2 aligns across 15 bases. From germline, CDR1 is SEHNR and CDR2 FQNEAQ (reference sequence). This CDR3 has 18 amino acids. Germline trimming cut 1 base from V and 5 bases from J; bases unmatched to any gene: 8.

This clonotype was recorded a few times. The chain is built from TRBV18 and TRBJ2-3, with a possible D match to TRBD2 (6 bases). Germline CDR1 is KGHSH and CDR2 is LQKENI. This CDR3 is built from 16 residues. V was pared by 0 bases and J by 1 base, with 11 bases between. The CDR3 region has the DNA TGTGCCAGCTCACCACCCACTACGGGGGGCACAGATACGCAGTATTTT. Translated: CASSPPTTGGTDTQYF.

The sample holds a few counts of this clonotype. This chain uses TRBV5-6 with TRBJ2-7; D gene ambiguous. CDR1 SGHDT and CDR2 YYEEEE come from the germline V gene. The V end was cut by 1 base, the J end by 3 bases, with 23 bases between. The CDR3 consists of 18 residues. CDR3 in DNA: TGTGCCAGCAGCTTGATGAGGTCCGGGCCCATGCATTACTACGAGCAGTACTTC. As protein: CASSLMRSGPMHYYEQYF. The variable domain in full, with the rest retrieved from reference TRBV5-6 and TRBJ2-7, is DAGVTQSPTHLIKTRGQQVTLRCSPKSGHDTVSWYQQALGQGPQFIFQYYEEEERQRGNFPDRFSGHQFPNYSSELNVNALLLGDSALYLCASSLMRSGPMHYYEQYFGPGTRLTVT.

The rearrangement links TRBV7-9 to TRBJ2-2; D gene uncertain. The ends were cut back, 6 bases at V and 4 bases at J, with 9 bases in the middle. Per the germline V gene, CDR1 is SEHNR and CDR2 is FQNEAQ (reference sequence). The CDR3 has 13 amino acids. The CDR3 region has the DNA TGTGCCAGCAGGCCAACCATCACCGGGGAGCTGTTTTTT. Protein sequence: CASRPTITGELFF.

The chain combines TRBV7-2 with TRBJ2-2; D not resolved. Between the trimmed V and J ends, which lost 3 bases and 8 bases, there was a span of 10 bases. The CDR3 totals 13 residues. Germline CDR1 is SGHTA and CDR2 is FQGNSA. Written as DNA, the CDR3 is TGTGCCAGCAGCTTGGACCAGACTGGGGAGCTGTTTTTT. It translates to CASSLDQTGELFF.

The chain links TRBV12-3 or TRBV12-4 to TRBJ2-1; TRBD1 matches at 7 bases. Trimming took 7 bases from V and 7 from J; bases not matched to a gene: 10. This CDR3 is 14 amino acids long. CDR3 nucleotide sequence: TGTGCCAGCACCGTCGACAGGGTCCAGAATGAGCAGTTCTTC. Amino acid sequence: CASTVDRVQNEQFF.

This clonotype appeared a few times. The CDR3 sequence is CASSYEGHTHYNEQFF. The CDR3 region has the DNA TGTGCCAGCAGCTACGAGGGGCACACCCACTACAATGAGCAGTTCTTC. The genes are TRBV7-2 and TRBJ2-1; perhaps D is TRBD1 or TRBD2 (5 bases each). Per germline, CDR1 SGHTA and CDR2 FQGNSA. Trimming removed 4 bases from V and 3 bases from J, with 16 bases in between. This CDR3 spans 16 amino acids.

The genes are TRBV5-1 and TRBJ2-1; 11 bases match TRBD2. Germline CDR1 and CDR2: SGHRS and YFSETQ. The CDR3 extends over 15 amino acids. The trim removed 0 bases at V and 9 bases at J, leaving 5 bases unmatched. This CDR3 reads CASSLVAGGPSEQFF. In DNA, the CDR3 is TGCGCCAGCAGCTTGGTAGCGGGAGGGCCCAGTGAGCAGTTCTTC.

This clonotype was seen more than once but under ten times. CDR3 sequence reads: CAISEQDRDTEAFF. The CDR3 region has the DNA TGTGCCATCAGTGAACAAGACAGGGATACTGAAGCTTTCTTT. J is TRBJ1-1 and V is TRBV10-3, with 7 bases that match TRBD1. CDR1 and CDR2 (germline): ENHRY, SYGVKD. J was trimmed by 5 bases and V by 3 bases; bases with no gene match: 6. This CDR3 region has 14 residues.

This clonotype was seen a few times. The gene calls are TRBV7-2 and TRBJ1-3; weak D call: TRBD1 (5 bases). Germline V CDR1 and CDR2: SGHTA, FQGNSA. This CDR3 is built from 15 residues. V dropped 8 bases and J dropped 1 base, with 15 bases sitting between them. The CDR3 region is CASVGREVSGNTIYF. The CDR3 coding sequence is TGTGCCAGCGTAGGCAGGGAGGTTTCTGGAAACACCATATATTTT.

This clonotype was detected a few times. The DNA for the CDR3 is TGTGCCAGCAGCCCGGGACAGGGATGGGATGAAAAACTGTTTTTT. It codes for CASSPGQGWDEKLFF. The chain couples TRBV14 to TRBJ1-4, with 9 bases fitting TRBD1. The V and J ends lost 4 bases and 6 bases, in that order; junction bases with no gene match: 6. The CDR3 sequence is 15 residues long. Per the germline V gene, CDR1 is SGHDN and CDR2 is FVKESK.

This rearrangement joins TRBV20-1 to TRBJ1-6; a weak D match, TRBD1 (5 bases). CDR3 length: 15 amino acids. The germline V gene encodes CDR1 DFQATT and CDR2 SNEGSKA (reference sequence). V was shortened by 5 bases and J by 0 bases, with 11 bases between the two germline ends. The CDR3 DNA follows: TGCAGTGCTGTGAGACAGAGCTCCTATAATTCACCCCTCCACTTT. Its translation: CSAVRQSSYNSPLHF.

V and J are TRBV5-4 and TRBJ2-6, with D uncertain. Deletions cut 0 bases from V and 0 bases from J, with 13 bases between. Germline lookup yields CDR1 SGHNT and CDR2 YYREEE (reference sequence). CDR3 length: 18 amino acids. The chain's CDR3 is CASSLVLLGSSGANVLTF. The CDR3 DNA reads as TGTGCCAGCAGCTTGGTTTTACTTGGAAGCTCTGGGGCCAACGTCCTGACTTTC.

Here the CDR3 DNA reads TGTGCCAGCAGCCCTTCCGGGACAGCCTACGAGCAGTACTTC. The encoded protein is CASSPSGTAYEQYF. The chain is built from TRBV11-2 and TRBJ2-7, with 7 bases identical to TRBD1. Germline CDR1 reads SGHAT; CDR2 reads FQNNGV. This CDR3 contains 14 residues. The junction had 6 bases not matched to a gene; V was cut back by 5 bases and J by 2 bases.

This clonotype has only a few counts. CDR3 residues: CASKTQGASYEQYF. The CDR3, as DNA: TGTGCCAGCAAAACACAGGGGGCCTCCTACGAGCAGTACTTC. This chain uses TRBV18 with TRBJ2-7; 9 nucleotides line up with TRBD1. From germline, CDR1 is KGHSH and CDR2 LQKENI. V lost 8 bases, J lost 0 bases, and 5 bases stayed unmatched. The length of the CDR3 is 14 residues.

This rearrangement joins TRBV7-8 to TRBJ2-7; D call uncertain. The V gene lost 1 base and the J gene lost 1 base, with 17 bases spanning the gap. The CDR3 totals 17 residues. The germline CDR1 and CDR2 sequences are SGHVS and FQNEAQ. The CDR3 protein is CASSLGLIVASSYEQYF. CDR3 DNA: TGTGCCAGCAGCTTAGGTCTTATCGTCGCCTCTTCCTACGAGCAGTACTTC. Complete variable domain (other parts from reference TRBV7-8 and TRBJ2-7): GAGVSQSPRYKVAKRGQDVALRCDPISGHVSLFWYQQALGQGPEFLTYFQNEAQLDKSGLPSDRFFAERPEGSVSTLKIQRTQQEDSAVYLCASSLGLIVASSYEQYFGPGTRLTVT.

This chain joins TRBV20-1 and TRBJ1-3; TRBD1 aligns across 10 bases. Per the germline V gene, CDR1 is DFQATT and CDR2 is SNEGSKA (reference sequence). V dropped 2 bases and J dropped 3; count of bases not matched to a gene: 7. This CDR3 contains 16 residues. DNA of the CDR3: TGCAGTGCTAGAAGCGGGACAGGGGTTGATGGAAACACCATATATTTT. Protein product: CSARSGTGVDGNTIYF.

V and J are TRBV15 and TRBJ2-5, with D possibly TRBD1 on 6 matching bases. Trimming left V 0 bases short and J 5 bases short, with 16 bases between. The CDR3 has 16 amino acids. The V gene's germline CDR1 is LNHNV and CDR2 YYDKDF (reference sequence). DNA of the CDR3: TGTGCCACCAGCAGAGAAGGCTGGGGGCGCGGGGAGACCCAGTACTTC. Translating gives CATSREGWGRGETQYF.

V is TRBV30 and J is TRBJ2-7; unclear D gene. This CDR3 region has 15 residues. Per germline, CDR1 GTSNPN and CDR2 SVGIG (reference sequence). Trimming shortened V by 2 bases and J by 0 bases, and 14 bases separated the two germline ends. The CDR3 DNA reads as TGTGCCTGGAGTTCAACCTTTTCGAGCTCCTACGAGCAGTACTTC. This sequence encodes CAWSSTFSSSYEQYF.

This chain joins TRBV7-6 and TRBJ2-5, with TRBD2 matching over 8 bases. J lost 2 bases, V lost 6 bases, and 8 bases had no gene match. There are 15 residues in the CDR3. From germline, CDR1 is SGHVS and CDR2 FNYEAQ. CDR3 amino acids: CASRWDSGGQETQYF. Here the CDR3 DNA reads TGTGCCAGCAGATGGGATTCGGGGGGGCAAGAGACCCAGTACTTC.

V and J are TRBV7-9 and TRBJ2-1, with D perhaps being TRBD1 or TRBD2 (5 bases each). This CDR3 is 15 amino acids long. Deletions cut 3 bases from V and 0 bases from J, with 9 bases between. The germline CDR1 and CDR2 sequences are SEHNR and FQNEAQ (reference sequence). CDR3 loop: CASSFPGSSYNEQFF. The CDR3 nucleotides are TGTGCCAGCAGCTTCCCAGGGAGCTCCTACAATGAGCAGTTCTTC.

This clonotype was seen many times. The chain joins TRBV20-1 to TRBJ2-7; D unresolved. There are 11 residues in the CDR3. Germline V lookup: CDR1 DFQATT, CDR2 SNEGSKA (reference sequence). The ends were cut back, 1 base at V and 6 bases at J, with 7 bases in the middle. As DNA, the CDR3 is TGCAGTGCTAGAGGGATAGGCGAGCAGTACTTC. Its translation: CSARGIGEQYF.

The chain recombines TRBV6-2 or TRBV6-3 with TRBJ2-1, with 7 bases matching TRBD2. CDR1 is MNHEY, CDR2 SVGEGT, per germline. The CDR3 contains 16 residues. Trimming took 4 bases from V and 6 from J; bases not matched to a gene: 12. CDR3: CASSSRARELANEQFF. The DNA of the CDR3 is TGTGCCAGCAGTTCCCGGGCGCGGGAGCTTGCCAATGAGCAGTTCTTC.

The chain is built from TRBV29-1 and TRBJ2-3; D may be TRBD2 (5 bases). Germline V gives CDR1 SQVTM, CDR2 ANQGSEA. The CDR3 has 17 amino acids. V dropped 0 bases and J dropped 0 bases, with 16 bases sitting between them. CDR3 sequence: CSVEDPGESPSTDTQYF. CDR3 in DNA: TGCAGCGTTGAAGATCCTGGGGAGAGTCCGAGCACAGATACGCAGTATTTT.